Detailed here is one TCR beta chain. The sample belongs to a study of quantifying T cell responses using KT2 cells. For the study at large: cDNA was made from DNase-treated RNA using alpha and beta constant primers. The T4 ligation step was estimated to exceed 8% efficiency under optimum conditions.

The CDR3 contains 16 residues. V was cut by 1 base and J by 0 bases, with 12 bases left in between. Per the germline V gene, CDR1 is LGHDT and CDR2 is YNNKEL (reference sequence). An oligo carrying a UMI was ligated to the cDNA 3' end. An equimolar mix of RC1.1 and RC1.2 primed the beta chain across TRBC1 and TRBC2. TCRdb used MiXCR to reprocess the UMI-ligation and nested PCR reads, holding one entry per CDR3 protein. The table includes some 48,000 distinct CDR3 sequences, roughly 12% detected once. The sample is PBMC spiked with counted cells of clone KT2. Different KT2-to-PBMC ratios were created with a constant PBMC count.

Sequenced sample: PBMCs spiked with cells of the T cell clone KT2. The chain couples TRBV3-1 to TRBJ1-1, with no clear D. This receptor was obtained from a human donor. Written as DNA, the CDR3 is TGTGCCAGCAGCCAAGGTGGTGGCAGGCTGAACACTGAAGCTTTCTTT. This translates into CASSQGGGRLNTEAFF.